This passage covers 20 T cell receptor beta chains from one sample sequenced in a study of shared clonotypes between healthy human individuals. Only in-frame clones appear in the TCRdb table, and some are missing; sequencing was by immunoSEQ multiplex PCR. The sample contains over 850,000 clones, 75% to 80% of which appear only once. The sequencing input was memory CD4+ T cells from PBMCs. Subset indicated: CD45RA-negative fraction. Receptors were obtained from a man in his late teens or twenties in good health. Some clones in this sample may be carry-over from other donors' samples.

This clone was observed once. This likely reflects a read error, since a far larger clone is one base away. This chain uses TRBV30 with TRBJ1-1; D possibly corresponds to TRBD1 (5 bases). The CDR3 consists of 15 residues. The V gene's germline CDR1 is GTSNPN and CDR2 SVGIG (reference sequence). CDR3: CAWSVHWDLNTEASF. CDR3 nucleotides: TGTGCCTGGAGTGTACATTGGGACCTGAACACTGAAGCTTCCTTT.

This rearrangement joins TRBV7-9 to TRBJ2-3; maybe TRBD1 (7 bases). With 2 bases removed from V and 4 bases from J, the gap between germline ends came to 16 bases. The germline V gene has CDR1 SEHNR and CDR2 FQNEAQ (reference sequence). The CDR3 runs 16 residues. In DNA, the CDR3 is TGTGCCAGCAGCTTAAGGGCAGGGGGGTCATCAGATACGCAGTATTTT. Translation gives CASSLRAGGSSDTQYF.

Of note for this clone: Possible read error: a much larger clone is one base away. The conserved closing phenylalanine or tryptophan is absent in this CDR3, likely reflecting a read error. The V gene is TRBV4-2, the J gene TRBJ2-7; D unclear. V was shortened by 0 bases and J by 1 base, with 10 bases between the two germline ends. The CDR3 extends over 15 amino acids. Germline-derived CDR1 and CDR2 are LGHNA and YNFKEQ. The CDR3 DNA reads as TGTGCCAGCAGCCAAGAAGGAGATGTATCCTACGAGCAGTACTCC. Its protein product is CASSQEGDVSYEQYS.

This clone has only a few counts. The chain carries TRBV19 and TRBJ1-2; D unresolved. The ends were cut back, 3 bases at V and 13 bases at J, with 9 bases in the middle. CDR1 and CDR2 from the germline V gene are LNHDA and SQIVND (reference sequence). The length of the CDR3 is 10 residues. The CDR3 sequence is CASSMGWSTF. CDR3 DNA: TGTGCCAGTAGTATGGGGTGGAGCACCTTC.

This clone turned up a few times. This rearrangement joins TRBV15 to TRBJ1-1, with D uncertain. V lost 3 bases and J lost 6, with 11 bases in between. Looked up from germline, CDR1 is LNHNV and CDR2 is YYDKDF (reference sequence). The CDR3 runs to 13 residues. The CDR3 sequence: CATSRDAKSEAFF. Written as DNA, the CDR3 is TGTGCCACCAGCAGGGACGCGAAATCTGAAGCTTTCTTT.

This clone came up once. This chain links TRBV30 with TRBJ2-7; tentatively, D is TRBD2 (6 bases). Germline values: CDR1 GTSNPN, CDR2 SVGIG (reference sequence). This CDR3 is built from 11 residues. Trimming took off 5 bases at V and 4 bases at J, with 9 bases between the two ends. The CDR3 loop is CAWGGAYEQYF. The CDR3 nucleotides are TGTGCCTGGGGCGGGGCGTACGAGCAGTACTTC.

The V call is TRBV27, the J call TRBJ2-2, with TRBD1 identical over 11 bases. The germline CDR1 and CDR2 sequences are MNHEY and SMNVEV (reference sequence). The CDR3 loop spans 16 amino acids. V trimming: 4 bases; J trimming: 5 bases; junction bases outside the gene matches: 6. The CDR3 sequence: CASSSPDRGHTGELFF. CDR3 bases: TGTGCCAGCAGTTCCCCGGACAGGGGGCATACCGGGGAGCTGTTTTTT.

The chain recombines TRBV18 with TRBJ2-5; D gene uncertain. The CDR3 contains 13 residues. Trimming took off 2 bases at V and 5 bases at J, with 9 bases between the two ends. CDR1 and CDR2 (germline): KGHSH, LQKENI. CDR3 nucleotide sequence: TGTGCCAGCTCACCAGGATCGGTTGAGACCCAGTACTTC. Residues: CASSPGSVETQYF.

CDR3 protein: CASSVEASGRPDTQYF. CDR3 bases: TGTGCCAGCAGCGTAGAGGCTAGCGGGAGGCCAGATACGCAGTATTTT. The genes are TRBV9 and TRBJ2-3; 11 nucleotides line up with TRBD2. CDR1 is SGDLS, CDR2 YYNGEE, per germline. Losses at the gene ends were 0 bases for V and 4 bases for J; bases not matched to a gene: 4. There are 16 residues in the CDR3.

The chain links TRBV7-2 to TRBJ1-1; no firm D call. Deletions cut 2 bases from V and 0 bases from J, with 7 bases between. Germline CDR1 reads SGHTA; CDR2 reads FQGNSA. The CDR3 extends over 14 amino acids. The CDR3 spells CASSLKEMNTEAFF. CDR3 coding DNA: TGTGCCAGCAGCTTAAAGGAGATGAACACTGAAGCTTTCTTT. Supplemented by reference TRBV7-2 and TRBJ1-1, the full variable domain reads GAGVSQSPSNKVTEKGKDVELRCDPISGHTALYWYRQSLGQGLEFLIYFQGNSAPDKSGLPSDRFSAERTGGSVSTLTIQRTQQEDSAVYLCASSLKEMNTEAFFGQGTRLTVV.

This rearrangement joins TRBV7-2 to TRBJ2-3, with D tentatively TRBD2 (5 bases). The CDR3 runs to 12 residues. Germline V gene sequence: CDR1 SGHTA, CDR2 FQGNSA. Trimming removed 5 bases from V and 4 bases from J, with 7 bases in between. The CDR3 bases are TGTGCCAGCAGCACGGGGTCAGATACGCAGTATTTT. It specifies CASSTGSDTQYF. The full variable domain, rest sourced from reference TRBV7-2 and TRBJ2-3, is GAGVSQSPSNKVTEKGKDVELRCDPISGHTALYWYRQSLGQGLEFLIYFQGNSAPDKSGLPSDRFSAERTGGSVSTLTIQRTQQEDSAVYLCASSTGSDTQYFGPGTRLTVL.

This chain links TRBV6-5 with TRBJ1-2; a weak D match, TRBD1 (6 bases). CDR1 MNHEY and CDR2 SVGAGI come from the germline V gene. Trimming left V 0 bases short and J 5 bases short, with 13 bases between. CDR3 length: 15 residues. The CDR3 here is CASSYSMEGVYGYTF. The DNA for the CDR3 is TGTGCCAGCAGTTACTCGATGGAGGGGGTTTATGGCTACACCTTC.

The J gene is TRBJ2-7, the V gene TRBV18, with TRBD1 matching 11 bases. Germline-derived CDR1 and CDR2 are KGHSH and LQKENI. The trim removed 4 bases at V and 3 bases at J, leaving 5 bases unmatched. The CDR3 has 15 residues. CDR3 sequence reads: CASSHGQGAVYEQYF. CDR3 DNA sequence: TGTGCCAGCTCACACGGACAGGGGGCGGTCTACGAGCAGTACTTC.

The chain has TRBV5-1 and TRBJ2-2, with D unresolved. V dropped 2 bases and J dropped 1 base, with 6 bases sitting between them. CDR1 and CDR2 from the germline V gene are SGHRS and YFSETQ. The CDR3 is 14 residues long. The CDR3 nucleotides are TGCGCCAGCAGCTTAAACGGGAACACCGGGGAGCTGTTTTTT. This encodes CASSLNGNTGELFF.

V is TRBV12-5 and J is TRBJ2-3, with D possibly TRBD1 on 6 matching bases. CDR1 and CDR2 (germline): LGHNT, FRNRAP. Trimming took off 2 bases at V and 4 bases at J, with 7 bases between the two ends. The CDR3 has 13 amino acids. The CDR3 loop reads CASGLTGSDTQYF. For the CDR3, the DNA is TGTGCTAGTGGTTTGACAGGGTCAGATACGCAGTATTTT.

The gene calls are TRBV7-9 and TRBJ2-3; 7 nucleotides match TRBD2. The CDR3 is made up of 15 amino acids. Per germline, CDR1 SEHNR and CDR2 FQNEAQ (reference sequence). V trimming: 6 bases; J trimming: 2 bases; junction bases outside the gene matches: 8. The DNA of the CDR3 is TGTGCCAGCAGTTATGGGGGGAGGGACACAGATACGCAGTATTTT. This encodes CASSYGGRDTDTQYF.

The gene calls are TRBV6-1 and TRBJ2-4; possible D gene TRBD2, 5 bases. Looked up from germline, CDR1 is MNHNS and CDR2 is SASEGT. Deletions cut 3 bases from V and 0 bases from J, with 15 bases between. There are 17 residues in the CDR3. CDR3 in amino acids: CASSEPFSVLAKNIQYF. The CDR3 DNA is TGTGCCAGCAGTGAGCCTTTTAGCGTATTAGCCAAAAACATTCAGTACTTC.

This clone showed up just a few times. The rearrangement links TRBV30 to TRBJ1-1; D call uncertain. The CDR3 runs 11 residues. Germline CDR1 GTSNPN, CDR2 SVGIG (reference sequence). Trimming stripped 4 bases from V and 5 bases from J, with 8 bases between. This CDR3 reads CAWMRWTEAFF. In DNA, the CDR3 is TGTGCCTGGATGAGGTGGACTGAAGCTTTCTTT. The full variable domain, in which reference TRBV30 and TRBJ1-1 provide the parts outside the CDR3, is SQTIHQWPATLVQPVGSPLSLECTVEGTSNPNLYWYRQAAGRGLQLLFYSVGIGQISSEVPQNLSASRPQDRQFILSSKKLLLSDSGFYLCAWMRWTEAFFGQGTRLTVV.

The sample holds many counts of this clone. The chain links TRBV4-2 to TRBJ2-1; 11 bases line up with TRBD2. The CDR3 length is 16 residues. The J segment lost 5 bases and the V segment lost 3 bases, leaving 6 bases of the junction unmatched. Per the germline V gene, CDR1 is LGHNA and CDR2 is YNFKEQ. The CDR3 sequence: CASSHSGRAGDNEQFF. The DNA for the CDR3 is TGTGCCAGCAGCCATAGCGGGAGGGCCGGGGACAATGAGCAGTTCTTC.

The chain carries TRBV7-9 and TRBJ2-7, with 11 nucleotides matching TRBD2. Germline V gene sequence: CDR1 SEHNR, CDR2 FQNEAQ (reference sequence). Losses at the gene ends were 5 bases for V and 4 bases for J; bases not matched to a gene: 7. This CDR3 has 15 residues. CDR3 in amino acids: CASSKTSGETYEQYF. The CDR3 DNA follows: TGTGCCAGCAGCAAGACTAGCGGGGAGACATACGAGCAGTACTTC.